The rows below give T cell receptor beta chains drawn from one sample of a study of T cells after yellow fever vaccination. TCRdb fed the 5' RACE reads into MiXCR, producing one record per CDR3 protein. The sample comprises 200,000 to 300,000 distinct CDR3 sequences, 5.5% to 8.5% of which are singletons, and around 1% rests with the top ten. The material sequenced was CD4+ T cells sorted from PBMCs, taken on the day of the yellow fever booster vaccination. These receptors were obtained from a man aged 30 to 45 who received the YFV17D yellow fever vaccine. CDR3s leave out the opening cysteine and the closing phenylalanine or tryptophan. Clone size is not always given. Where it is, it says once, few, many or a class for expanded clones.

J gene: TRBJ1-1
V gene: TRBV5-5
clone size: many
CDR3 protein: ASSLVTVNTEAF

J gene: TRBJ2-3
V gene: TRBV5-4
clone size: few
CDR3 protein: ASSISGSSTDTQY

J gene: TRBJ1-2
V gene: TRBV12-3/TRBV12-4
clone size: few
CDR3 protein: ASNIGTTPRNYGYT

J gene: TRBJ2-3
V gene: TRBV3-1
clone size: .
CDR3 protein: ASSQDHLAGGGSTQY

J gene: TRBJ1-6
V gene: TRBV12-3/TRBV12-4
clone size: many
CDR3 protein: ASSLGGGYH

J gene: TRBJ2-1
V gene: TRBV12-3/TRBV12-4
clone size: .
CDR3 protein: ASSRKAYNEQF

J gene: TRBJ2-3
V gene: TRBV20-1
clone size: many
CDR3 protein: SARVKDTQY

J gene: TRBJ1-2
V gene: TRBV30
clone size: .
CDR3 protein: ASPFAGAGNYGYT

J gene: TRBJ2-5
V gene: TRBV20-1
clone size: .
CDR3 protein: SAGAGGVIETQY

J gene: TRBJ2-7
V gene: TRBV4-3
clone size: few
CDR3 protein: ASSQAGGGTYEQY

J gene: TRBJ2-3
V gene: TRBV20-1
clone size: many
CDR3 protein: SATTSAVRGFADTQY

J gene: TRBJ1-1
V gene: TRBV29-1
clone size: many
CDR3 protein: SVRWASTGVDTEAF

J gene: TRBJ2-7
V gene: TRBV24-1
clone size: .
CDR3 protein: ATSDPTGPYEQY

J gene: TRBJ2-1
V gene: TRBV30
clone size: .
CDR3 protein: AWSWGVSGQPF

J gene: TRBJ1-5
V gene: TRBV6-2/TRBV6-3
clone size: .
CDR3 protein: ASSYSLPGTGGPSNQPQH

J gene: TRBJ1-1
V gene: TRBV7-2
clone size: many
CDR3 protein: ASSLTGTDTEAF

J gene: TRBJ2-1
V gene: TRBV24-1
clone size: many
CDR3 protein: ATSDLGSTAYNEQF

J gene: TRBJ2-7
V gene: TRBV7-9
clone size: .
CDR3 protein: ALTSGGFSYEQY

J gene: TRBJ2-2
V gene: TRBV7-3
clone size: .
CDR3 protein: ASSPRARDDQGGKAGELF